The clone carrying this T cell receptor beta chain was observed a handful of times. Its target is not known. At collection, donors were nominally healthy, but unrecorded immune exposures were probable. This sample was taken from a study of cytomegalovirus exposure and HLA in healthy donors. Study-wide findings and caveats: Later, an analysis found that common viral pathogens appeared to be linked with several of the most significant clusters. A previous analysis found most TCR beta V segments productive roughly 87% or roughly 30% of the time.

The PCR was carried out with 60 Vbeta primers and 13 Jbeta primers. Method: immunoSEQ multiplex PCR; TCRdb's copy keeps in-frame clones and lacks some. The table shows under 200,000 clones, with over 9.5% occurring only once. Sequencing was done on a sample of PBMCs. This clonotype was obtained from a middle-aged man in good health and CMV-seropositive.

CDR3 bases: TGTGCCAGCAGCTCCCGACAGGGAACTGAAGCTTTCTTT. This translates into CASSSRQGTEAFF. V usage is TRBV11-2 and J usage is TRBJ1-1, with 7 bases matching TRBD1. The germline CDR1 and CDR2 sequences are SGHAT and FQNNGV. The CDR3 runs 13 residues. The V gene end was trimmed by 4 bases and the J gene end by 5 bases; junction bases not matched to a gene: 4.